Below are 10 T cell receptor beta chains sequenced from a single sample in a study of radiotherapy plus CTLA-4 blockade in lung cancer. Sequenced by immunoSEQ multiplex PCR; TCRdb stores in-frame clones only, minus some. The sample gives 35,000 to 55,000 clones, 55% to 80% of which show up once; 20% to 30% is in the top ten. This specimen consisted of peripheral blood, obtained from a patient treated with radiotherapy plus ipilimumab. These TCRs come from a human donor with non-small cell lung cancer who had a partial response to radiotherapy plus ipilimumab.

In DNA, the CDR3 is TGTGCCAGCAGTGAAGCGGGGCGGGGAACAGGGGAGCTGTTTTTT. It yields the protein CASSEAGRGTGELFF. The chain couples TRBV6-1 to TRBJ2-2; possible D gene TRBD2, 6 bases. Per germline, CDR1 MNHNS and CDR2 SASEGT. CDR3 length: 15 amino acids. V lost 0 bases and J 8 bases, leaving 13 bases between the germline ends.

The chain employs TRBV6-5 and TRBJ2-7, with D maybe TRBD2 (5 bases). The length of the CDR3 is 13 residues. The germline gives CDR1 MNHEY, CDR2 SVGAGI. V lost 7 bases, J lost 7 bases, and 17 bases lay in between. The CDR3 DNA follows: TGTGCCAGCAAAGCCTTCGAGAGAGGGGAGCAGTACTTC. Translating it yields CASKAFERGEQYF.

A few counts support this clone. The gene calls are TRBV18 and TRBJ2-2; TRBD1 is a possible D gene (6 bases). The CDR3 loop spans 15 amino acids. Looked up from germline, CDR1 is KGHSH and CDR2 is LQKENI. The V and J ends lost 4 bases and 2 bases respectively, with 11 bases between them. CDR3 bases: TGTGCCAGCTCACTAGAAGGGGGAAACACCGGGGAGCTGTTTTTT. Protein product: CASSLEGGNTGELFF.

The J gene is TRBJ1-2, the V gene TRBV19; 7 bases line up with TRBD1. Germline trimming cut 9 bases from V and 0 bases from J; bases unmatched to any gene: 13. This CDR3 is built from 16 residues. In germline, CDR1 is LNHDA, CDR2 SQIVND (reference sequence). CDR3 nucleotide sequence: TGTGCCAGCCTACCAGCTGACAGGGAGGCTAACTATGGCTACACCTTC. This translates into CASLPADREANYGYTF.

This clone appeared once. V gene TRBV6-5 combines with J gene TRBJ1-3; the D is unclear. Germline assignment: CDR1 MNHEY and CDR2 SVGAGI. V gave up 6 bases and J gave up 0 bases, with 12 bases separating them. CDR3 length equals 15 residues. The CDR3 region is CASRRLASSGNTIYF. The DNA for the CDR3 is TGTGCCAGCAGGCGTTTAGCCAGCTCTGGAAACACCATATATTTT.

The rearrangement joins TRBV18 to TRBJ2-3, with TRBD2 matching over 11 bases. CDR3 length: 16 residues. Trimming cost V 6 bases and J 6 bases; bases outside gene matches: 11. The germline V gene encodes CDR1 KGHSH and CDR2 LQKENI. CDR3 sequence reads: CASSSTSRTSGDTQYF. CDR3 coding DNA: TGTGCCAGCTCCTCCACCAGCAGGACTAGCGGGGATACGCAGTATTTT.

The chain recombines TRBV2 with TRBJ2-5; the D gene is possibly TRBD1 (6 bases). The V gene lost 8 bases and the J gene lost 1 base, with 17 bases spanning the gap. The CDR3 is 15 amino acids. CDR1 and CDR2 (germline): SNHLY, FYNNEI. The CDR3 nucleotides are TGTGCCAGCCGAAAACAGGGTAGCCCCCAAGAGACCCAGTACTTC. Translating gives CASRKQGSPQETQYF.

Points on this clone: One end of the junction is discordant with germline, which a read error may explain. The chain has TRBV10-3 and TRBJ1-2, with unresolved D. The CDR3 totals 12 residues. CDR1 is ENHRY, CDR2 SYGVKD, per germline. The CDR3 spells CAISESTNRADF. The CDR3 nucleotides are TGTGCCATCAGTGAAAGTACGAACAGAGCAGACTTC.

A few counts support this clone. Germline is not matched at one junction end, which may reflect a read error. This chain connects TRBV5-5 to TRBJ1-1; D is unresolved. Germline V gene data show CDR1 as SGHKS and CDR2 as YYEKEE (reference sequence). CDR3 length: 15 amino acids. The CDR3 DNA reads TGCGCCAGCAGCGAAGCGGTAACGTCGGGCACTGAAGCTTTCTTT. Protein product: CASSEAVTSGTEAFF.

The chain couples TRBV20-1 to TRBJ2-1, with TRBD2 matching over 7 bases. The V gene's germline CDR1 is DFQATT and CDR2 SNEGSKA (reference sequence). The trim removed 5 bases at V and 10 bases at J, leaving 5 bases unmatched. The CDR3 sequence is 11 residues long. In DNA, the CDR3 is TGCAGTGCTCGCAGCGGGGACGAGCAGTTCTTC. The encoded protein is CSARSGDEQFF.